The 11 T cell receptor beta chains in this list originate from one sample, sequenced in a study of blood T cell repertoires in COVID-19. Sequenced by immunoSEQ multiplex PCR; TCRdb stores in-frame clones only, minus some. The sample shows under 130,000 clones, about four fifths of them seen only once. Sequenced sample: peripheral blood. Source of these receptors: a woman in her seventies with acute or convalescent COVID-19.

This clone appeared once. V usage is TRBV5-6 and J usage is TRBJ2-3; 11 bases fit TRBD2. Trimming at V came to 4 bases and at J to 12 bases, leaving 10 bases not matched to a gene. The germline gives CDR1 SGHDT, CDR2 YYEEEE. This CDR3 is built from 14 residues. CDR3 nucleotides: TGTGCCAGCAGCGACACTAGCGGGAGAGGCCCTCAGTATTTT. Its protein product is CASSDTSGRGPQYF.

The chain is built from TRBV6-5 and TRBJ2-2, with TRBD2 identical over 16 bases. After removal of 4 bases from V and 6 bases from J, the junction contained 2 bases not matched to a gene. This CDR3 has 16 residues. The germline V gene encodes CDR1 MNHEY and CDR2 SVGAGI. The CDR3 reads CASSLGLAGGSGELFF. CDR3 nucleotide sequence: TGTGCCAGCAGTTTGGGACTAGCGGGAGGGTCCGGGGAGCTGTTTTTT.

The gene calls are TRBV30 and TRBJ2-7, with 9 nucleotides matching TRBD1. The germline V gene encodes CDR1 GTSNPN and CDR2 SVGIG (reference sequence). The CDR3 covers 13 residues. Trimming cost V 6 bases and J 5 bases; bases outside gene matches: 8. For the CDR3, the DNA is TGTGCCTGTACAAACAGGGGGCGTGACGAGCAGTACTTC. It codes for CACTNRGRDEQYF. The full variable domain, rest sourced from reference TRBV30 and TRBJ2-7, is SQTIHQWPATLVQPVGSPLSLECTVEGTSNPNLYWYRQAAGRGLQLLFYSVGIGQISSEVPQNLSASRPQDRQFILSSKKLLLSDSGFYLCACTNRGRDEQYFGPGTRLTVT.

V gene TRBV28 combines with J gene TRBJ1-1; D ambiguous. Trimming stripped 6 bases from V and 1 base from J, with 12 bases between. The CDR3 has 14 residues. CDR1 MDHEN and CDR2 SYDVKM come from the germline V gene. The CDR3 is CASSLAPSNTEAFF. The CDR3 nucleotides are TGTGCCAGCAGCCTAGCTCCTTCGAACACTGAAGCTTTCTTT.

This clone was picked up one time. This chain links TRBV7-6 with TRBJ2-1; TRBD2 matches 8 bases. CDR3 length: 16 residues. Germline CDR1 reads SGHVS; CDR2 reads FNYEAQ. V lost 5 bases to trimming and J lost 2 bases; unmatched junction nucleotides: 8. For the CDR3, the DNA is TGTGCCAGCAGCCCGAGACGGGGGGGCGCCTACAATGAGCAGTTCTTC. Its protein product is CASSPRRGGAYNEQFF.

The chain carries TRBV7-9 and TRBJ2-1; the match to TRBD2 covers 9 bases. This CDR3 contains 16 residues. The V segment lost 1 base and the J segment 4 bases; nucleotides outside the gene matches: 5. Germline assignment: CDR1 SEHNR and CDR2 FQNEAQ (reference sequence). The CDR3 region has the DNA TGTGCCAGCAGCTTAGTTGCCAGCGGGAGGTACAATGAGCAGTTCTTC. Translated: CASSLVASGRYNEQFF. The whole variable domain, filled in from reference TRBV7-9 and TRBJ2-1, reads DTGVSQNPRHKITKRGQNVTFRCDPISEHNRLYWYRQTLGQGPEFLTYFQNEAQLEKSRLLSDRFSAERPKGSFSTLEIQRTEQGDSAMYLCASSLVASGRYNEQFFGPGTRLTVL.

This clone occurred a few times. The DNA for the CDR3 is TGTGCCAGCGCTGGACAGGGAGTTTACAATGAGCAGTTCTTC. Encoded protein: CASAGQGVYNEQFF. V gene TRBV11-2 combines with J gene TRBJ2-1, with TRBD1 identical over 8 bases. Germline CDR1 reads SGHAT; CDR2 reads FQNNGV. The V segment lost 8 bases and the J segment 4 bases; nucleotides outside the gene matches: 7. The CDR3 is made up of 14 amino acids.

V usage is TRBV6-5 and J usage is TRBJ2-4; TRBD1 might be the D (5 bases). Trimming cost V 6 bases and J 12 bases, with 18 bases left between them. This CDR3 is 13 amino acids long. Germline assignment: CDR1 MNHEY and CDR2 SVGAGI. CDR3 loop: CASSPIRQGSQYF. The CDR3 bases are TGTGCCAGCAGCCCCATTCGGCAGGGCAGTCAGTACTTC.

The chain carries TRBV10-3 and TRBJ1-1, with D perhaps TRBD1 (6 bases). The CDR3 loop spans 17 amino acids. Trimming took off 1 base at V and 2 bases at J, with 17 bases between the two ends. The germline gives CDR1 ENHRY, CDR2 SYGVKD. The CDR3 sequence: CAISELGTGSINTEAFF. The CDR3 DNA reads as TGTGCCATCAGTGAGTTGGGAACAGGGTCTATCAACACTGAAGCTTTCTTT.

This clone has a handful of counts. The V and J genes are TRBV2 and TRBJ2-7, with D possibly TRBD1 on 5 matching bases. This CDR3 region has 12 residues. V lost 7 bases to trimming and J lost 0 bases, with 7 bases between them. Germline lookup yields CDR1 SNHLY and CDR2 FYNNEI. CDR3 DNA: TGTGCCAGCACGACAGACTCCTACGAGCAGTACTTC. Translation gives CASTTDSYEQYF.

The J gene is TRBJ1-5, the V gene TRBV6-5; perhaps TRBD1 as D (6 bases). The germline V and J ends were trimmed by 5 bases and 5 bases, with 13 bases remaining between them. This CDR3 comprises 14 residues. Germline V gene data show CDR1 as MNHEY and CDR2 as SVGAGI. CDR3 nucleotide sequence: TGTGCCAGCAGTCCAACAGGGAGTCATCAGCCCCAGCATTTT. This gives the protein CASSPTGSHQPQHF.